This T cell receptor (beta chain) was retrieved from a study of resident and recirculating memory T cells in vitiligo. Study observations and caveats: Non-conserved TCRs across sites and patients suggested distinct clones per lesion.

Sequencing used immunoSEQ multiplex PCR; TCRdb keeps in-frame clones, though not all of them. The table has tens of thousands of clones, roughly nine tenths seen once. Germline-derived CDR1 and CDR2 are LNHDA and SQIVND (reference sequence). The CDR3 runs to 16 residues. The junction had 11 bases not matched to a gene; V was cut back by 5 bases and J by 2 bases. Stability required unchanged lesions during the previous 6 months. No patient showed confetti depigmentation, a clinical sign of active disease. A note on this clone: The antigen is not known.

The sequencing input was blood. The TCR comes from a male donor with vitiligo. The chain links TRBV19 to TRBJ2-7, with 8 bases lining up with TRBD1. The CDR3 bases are TGTGCCAGTAGTGTCTCTCTGGACAGGGCAACCTACGAGCAGTACTTC. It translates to CASSVSLDRATYEQYF.